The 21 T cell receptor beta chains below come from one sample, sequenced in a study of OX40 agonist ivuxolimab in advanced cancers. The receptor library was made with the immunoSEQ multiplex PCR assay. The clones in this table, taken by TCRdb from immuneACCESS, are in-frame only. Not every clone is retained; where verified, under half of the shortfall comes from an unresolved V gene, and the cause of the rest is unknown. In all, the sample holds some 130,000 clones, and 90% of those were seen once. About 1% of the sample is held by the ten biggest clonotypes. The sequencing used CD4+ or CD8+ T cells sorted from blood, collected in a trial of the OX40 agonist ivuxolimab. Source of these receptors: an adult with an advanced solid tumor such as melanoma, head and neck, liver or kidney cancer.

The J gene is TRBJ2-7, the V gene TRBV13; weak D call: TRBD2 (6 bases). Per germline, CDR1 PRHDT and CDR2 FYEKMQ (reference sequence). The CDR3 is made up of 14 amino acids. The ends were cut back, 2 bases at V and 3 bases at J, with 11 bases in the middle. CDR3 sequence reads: CASSLTGVLYEQYF. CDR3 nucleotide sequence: TGTGCCAGCAGCTTAACGGGGGTTCTCTACGAGCAGTACTTC.

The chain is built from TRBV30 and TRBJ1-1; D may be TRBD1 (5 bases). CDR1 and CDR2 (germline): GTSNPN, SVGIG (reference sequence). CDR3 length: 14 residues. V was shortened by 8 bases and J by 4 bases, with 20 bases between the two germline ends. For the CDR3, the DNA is TGTGCCGCGGATCGACAGCTATCGGGCACTGAAGCTTTCTTT. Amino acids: CAADRQLSGTEAFF.

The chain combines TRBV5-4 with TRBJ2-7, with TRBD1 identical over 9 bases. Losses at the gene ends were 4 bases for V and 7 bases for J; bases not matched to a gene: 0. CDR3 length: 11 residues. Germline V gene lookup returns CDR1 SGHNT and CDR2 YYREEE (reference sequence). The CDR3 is CASSGTGEQYF. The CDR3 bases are TGTGCCAGCAGCGGGACAGGGGAGCAGTACTTC.

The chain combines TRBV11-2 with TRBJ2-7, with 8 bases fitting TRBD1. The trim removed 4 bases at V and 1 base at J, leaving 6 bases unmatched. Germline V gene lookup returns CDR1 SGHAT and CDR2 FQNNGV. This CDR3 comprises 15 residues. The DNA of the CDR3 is TGTGCCAGCAGCTCCCGGGACAGGTCGTCCTACGAGCAGTACTTC. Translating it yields CASSSRDRSSYEQYF. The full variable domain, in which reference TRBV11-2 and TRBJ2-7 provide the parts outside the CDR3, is EAGVAQSPRYKIIEKRQSVAFWCNPISGHATLYWYQQILGQGPKLLIQFQNNGVVDDSQLPKDRFSAERLKGVDSTLKIQPAKLEDSAVYLCASSSRDRSSYEQYFGPGTRLTVT.

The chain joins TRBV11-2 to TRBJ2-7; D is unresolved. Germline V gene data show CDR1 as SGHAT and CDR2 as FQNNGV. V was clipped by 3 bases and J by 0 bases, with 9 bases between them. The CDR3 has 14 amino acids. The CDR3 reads CASSLTDSSYEQYF. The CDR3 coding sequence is TGTGCCAGCAGCTTGACCGATAGCTCCTACGAGCAGTACTTC.

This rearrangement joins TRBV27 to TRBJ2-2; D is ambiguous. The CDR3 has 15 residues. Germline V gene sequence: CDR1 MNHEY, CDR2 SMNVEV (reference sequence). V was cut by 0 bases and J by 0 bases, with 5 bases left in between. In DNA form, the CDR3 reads TGTGCCAGCAGTTTATCAAAGACGAACACCGGGGAGCTGTTTTTT. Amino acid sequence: CASSLSKTNTGELFF.

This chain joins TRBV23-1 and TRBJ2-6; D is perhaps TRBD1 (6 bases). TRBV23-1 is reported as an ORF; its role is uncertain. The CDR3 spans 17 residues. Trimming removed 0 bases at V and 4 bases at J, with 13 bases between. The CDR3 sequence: CASSQSGASKGANVLTF. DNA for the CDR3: TGCGCCAGCAGTCAATCGGGGGCCAGCAAGGGGGCCAACGTCCTGACTTTC.

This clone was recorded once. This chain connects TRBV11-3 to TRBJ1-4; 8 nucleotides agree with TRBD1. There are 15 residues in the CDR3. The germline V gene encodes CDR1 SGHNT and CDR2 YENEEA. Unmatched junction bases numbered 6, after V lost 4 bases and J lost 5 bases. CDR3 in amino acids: CASSSPGQENEKLFF. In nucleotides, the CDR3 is TGTGCCAGCAGCTCGCCGGGACAGGAGAATGAAAAACTGTTTTTT.

The CDR3, as DNA: TGTGCCAGCAGCTTAGGTAGCGGGAGGGGTTCATTTCATGAGCAGTTCTTC. Protein sequence: CASSLGSGRGSFHEQFF. V and J are TRBV11-1 and TRBJ2-1, with 11 bases that match TRBD2. Looked up from germline, CDR1 is SGHAT and CDR2 is FQDESV (reference sequence). The CDR3 covers 17 residues. J was trimmed by 8 bases and V by 1 base; bases with no gene match: 10. The whole variable domain, remainder taken from reference TRBV11-1 and TRBJ2-1, is EAEVAQSPRYKITEKSQAVAFWCDPISGHATLYWYRQILGQGPELLVQFQDESVVDDSQLPKDRFSAERLKGVDSTLKIQPAELGDSAMYLCASSLGSGRGSFHEQFFGPGTRLTVL.

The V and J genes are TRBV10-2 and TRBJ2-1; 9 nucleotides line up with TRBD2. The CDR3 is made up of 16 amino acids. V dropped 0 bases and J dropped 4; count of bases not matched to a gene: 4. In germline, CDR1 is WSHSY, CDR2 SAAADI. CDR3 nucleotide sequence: TGCGCCAGCAGTGAGTCGGCTAGCGGGAATTACAATGAGCAGTTCTTC. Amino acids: CASSESASGNYNEQFF.

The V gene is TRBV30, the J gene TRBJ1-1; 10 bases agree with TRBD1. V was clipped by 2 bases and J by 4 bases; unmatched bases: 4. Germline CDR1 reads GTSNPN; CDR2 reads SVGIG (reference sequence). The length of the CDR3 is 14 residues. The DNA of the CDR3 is TGTGCCTGGAGTCGGGACAGGGGCAGCACTGAAGCTTTCTTT. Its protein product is CAWSRDRGSTEAFF.

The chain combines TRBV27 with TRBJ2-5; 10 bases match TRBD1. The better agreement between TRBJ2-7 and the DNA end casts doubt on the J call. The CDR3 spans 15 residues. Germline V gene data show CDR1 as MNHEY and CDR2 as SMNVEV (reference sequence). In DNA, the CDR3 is TGTGCCAGCAGTTCCCCGGGACAGGGGAAGTACGAGCAGTACTTC. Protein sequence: CASSSPGQGKYEQYF.

CDR3 coding DNA: TGTGCCAGCTCAGCAACAGGGGGCGTGAACACTGAAGCTTTCTTT. Protein sequence: CASSATGGVNTEAFF. The V gene is TRBV18, the J gene TRBJ1-1, with TRBD1 matching over 9 bases. The V segment lost 5 bases and the J segment 0 bases; nucleotides outside the gene matches: 4. Germline V gene data show CDR1 as KGHSH and CDR2 as LQKENI. The CDR3 is 15 residues long.

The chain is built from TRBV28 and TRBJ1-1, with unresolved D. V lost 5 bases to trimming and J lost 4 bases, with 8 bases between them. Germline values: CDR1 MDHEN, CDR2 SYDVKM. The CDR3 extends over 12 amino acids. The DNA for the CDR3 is TGTGCCAGCAGTATTCTCGGCACTGAAGCTTTCTTT. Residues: CASSILGTEAFF.

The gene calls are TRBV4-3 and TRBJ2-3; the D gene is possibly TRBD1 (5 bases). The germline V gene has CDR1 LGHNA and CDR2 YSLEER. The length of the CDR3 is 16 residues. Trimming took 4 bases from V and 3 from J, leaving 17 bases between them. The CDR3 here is CASSLNVRGSTDTQYF. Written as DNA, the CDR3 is TGCGCCAGCAGCCTAAACGTTAGGGGAAGTACAGATACGCAGTATTTT.

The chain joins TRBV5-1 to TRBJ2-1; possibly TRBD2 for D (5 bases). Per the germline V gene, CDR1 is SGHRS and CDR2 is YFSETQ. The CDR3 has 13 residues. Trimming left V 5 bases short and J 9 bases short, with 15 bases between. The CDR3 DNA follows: TGCGCCAGCAGGTATCCCAGCGGTGTTGAGCAGTTCTTC. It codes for CASRYPSGVEQFF.

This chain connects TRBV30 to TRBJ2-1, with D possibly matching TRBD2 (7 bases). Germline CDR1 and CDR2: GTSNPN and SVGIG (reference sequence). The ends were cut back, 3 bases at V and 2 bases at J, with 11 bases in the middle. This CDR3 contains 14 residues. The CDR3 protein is CAWRGGGPYNEQFF. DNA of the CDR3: TGTGCCTGGAGAGGGGGAGGGCCCTACAATGAGCAGTTCTTC.

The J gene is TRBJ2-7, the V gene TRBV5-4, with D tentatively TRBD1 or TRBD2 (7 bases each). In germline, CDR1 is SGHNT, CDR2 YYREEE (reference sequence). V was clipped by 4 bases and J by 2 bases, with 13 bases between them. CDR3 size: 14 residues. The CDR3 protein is CASSPAGGAYEQYF. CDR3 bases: TGTGCCAGCAGCCCGGCAGGGGGGGCCTACGAGCAGTACTTC.

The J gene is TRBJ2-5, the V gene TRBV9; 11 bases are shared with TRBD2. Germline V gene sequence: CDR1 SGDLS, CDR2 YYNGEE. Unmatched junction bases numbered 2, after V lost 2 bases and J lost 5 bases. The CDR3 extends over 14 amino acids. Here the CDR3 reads CASSVSSGRETQYF. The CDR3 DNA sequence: TGTGCCAGCAGCGTTTCTAGCGGGAGGGAGACCCAGTACTTC.

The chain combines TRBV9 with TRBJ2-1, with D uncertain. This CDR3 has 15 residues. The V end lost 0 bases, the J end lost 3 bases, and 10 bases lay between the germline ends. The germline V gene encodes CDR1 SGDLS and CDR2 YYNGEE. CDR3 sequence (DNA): TGTGCCAGCAGCGTAGGGGGTTTCTTCTACAATGAGCAGTTCTTC. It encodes CASSVGGFFYNEQFF. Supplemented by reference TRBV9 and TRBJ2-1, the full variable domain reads DSGVTQTPKHLITATGQRVTLRCSPRSGDLSVYWYQQSLDQGLQFLIQYYNGEERAKGNILERFSAQQFPDLHSELNLSSLELGDSALYFCASSVGGFFYNEQFFGPGTRLTVL.

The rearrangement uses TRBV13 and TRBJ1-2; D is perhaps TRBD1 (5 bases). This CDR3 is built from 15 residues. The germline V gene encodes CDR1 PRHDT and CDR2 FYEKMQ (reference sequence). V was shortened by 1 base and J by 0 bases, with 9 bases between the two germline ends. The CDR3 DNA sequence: TGTGCCAGCAGCTTAGATGGGGGACCTAACTATGGCTACACCTTC. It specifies CASSLDGGPNYGYTF. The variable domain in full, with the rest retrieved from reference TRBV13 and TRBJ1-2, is AAGVIQSPRHLIKEKRETATLKCYPIPRHDTVYWYQQGPGQDPQFLISFYEKMQSDKGSIPDRFSAQQFSDYHSELNMSSLELGDSALYFCASSLDGGPNYGYTFGSGTRLTVV.